A single sample is the source of the 24 T cell receptor beta chains below, sequenced in a study of shared clonotypes between healthy human individuals. Generated by immunoSEQ multiplex PCR, the TCRdb table keeps only in-frame clones and is missing some. This sample carries 2,500,000 or so clones, approximately 93% of them seen once, and the ten largest clones take roughly 0.36%. The sample comprised naive CD4+ T cells from PBMCs. Subset: CD45RA+ positively selected. The receptor source for this set is a man between 18 and 29 years old in good health. Some clones in this sample may be carry-over from other donors' samples.

This sequence joins TRBV9 and TRBJ1-1, with TRBD1 matching 9 bases. This CDR3 spans 14 amino acids. Per the germline V gene, CDR1 is SGDLS and CDR2 is YYNGEE. J gave up 5 bases and V 4 bases, and 6 bases lay outside the gene matches. The CDR3 DNA reads TGTGCCAGCAGCTCACACAGGGGGCTTACTGAAGCTTTCTTT. As protein: CASSSHRGLTEAFF. Full variable domain (rest looked up from reference TRBV9 and TRBJ1-1): DSGVTQTPKHLITATGQRVTLRCSPRSGDLSVYWYQQSLDQGLQFLIQYYNGEERAKGNILERFSAQQFPDLHSELNLSSLELGDSALYFCASSSHRGLTEAFFGQGTRLTVV.

V and J are TRBV28 and TRBJ1-3; D uncertain. The V gene lost 6 bases and the J gene lost 4 bases, with 16 bases spanning the gap. Germline values: CDR1 MDHEN, CDR2 SYDVKM. This CDR3 comprises 15 residues. The CDR3 DNA reads TGTGCCAGCAGCCGAACCGGGCTGAGAGGAAACACCATATATTTT. Protein product: CASSRTGLRGNTIYF.

With respect to this clone: The sample has other DNA sequences that encode this CDR3 too. The chain couples TRBV28 to TRBJ1-2; TRBD1 matches at 9 bases. Germline lookup yields CDR1 MDHEN and CDR2 SYDVKM. The CDR3 spans 14 residues. Trimming cost V 4 bases and J 5 bases; bases outside gene matches: 5. The CDR3 sequence: CASSSPGTGYGYTF. The CDR3 DNA is TGTGCCAGCAGTTCTCCCGGGACAGGGTATGGCTACACCTTC.

The chain is built from TRBV28 and TRBJ1-5; 10 bases are shared with TRBD1. CDR3 length equals 16 residues. CDR1 is MDHEN and CDR2 is SYDVKM in the germline V gene. The trim removed 3 bases at V and 2 bases at J, leaving 4 bases unmatched. As DNA, the CDR3 is TGTGCCAGCAGTTTGGCGGGACAGGGGCGCAATCAGCCCCAGCATTTT. It translates to CASSLAGQGRNQPQHF.

The gene calls are TRBV29-1 and TRBJ2-1, with unresolved D. V lost 0 bases and J 2 bases, leaving 17 bases between the germline ends. The CDR3 is 17 residues long. Per germline, CDR1 SQVTM and CDR2 ANQGSEA. DNA of the CDR3: TGCAGCGTTGAAGATCCTAGAATCACAGCTCCCTACAATGAGCAGTTCTTC. Translation gives CSVEDPRITAPYNEQFF.

A single count supports this clone. The same CDR3 arises from other DNA sequences in this sample as well. The chain couples TRBV28 to TRBJ1-5, with 9 bases lining up with TRBD1. J gave up 5 bases and V 6 bases, and 8 bases lay outside the gene matches. Germline-derived CDR1 and CDR2 are MDHEN and SYDVKM. The length of the CDR3 is 15 residues. The chain's CDR3 is CASSTPGTGHQPQHF. The DNA of the CDR3 is TGTGCCAGCAGCACCCCCGGGACAGGGCATCAGCCCCAGCATTTT.

This chain uses TRBV11-2 with TRBJ1-1; D ambiguous. The CDR3 runs to 13 residues. V was pared by 2 bases and J by 4 bases, with 8 bases between. In germline, CDR1 is SGHAT, CDR2 FQNNGV. The CDR3 sequence: CASSLNGVTEAFF. The DNA for the CDR3 is TGTGCCAGCAGCTTAAATGGGGTCACTGAAGCTTTCTTT. Drawing the rest from reference TRBV11-2 and TRBJ1-1, the complete variable domain is EAGVAQSPRYKIIEKRQSVAFWCNPISGHATLYWYQQILGQGPKLLIQFQNNGVVDDSQLPKDRFSAERLKGVDSTLKIQPAKLEDSAVYLCASSLNGVTEAFFGQGTRLTVV.

The rearrangement joins TRBV6-5 to TRBJ1-1; possibly TRBD1 for D (5 bases). The length of the CDR3 is 11 residues. Germline V gives CDR1 MNHEY, CDR2 SVGAGI. V was shortened by 6 bases and J by 5 bases, with 7 bases between the two germline ends. The CDR3 region has the DNA TGTGCCAGCAGAAGACAGACTGAAGCTTTCTTT. Translation gives CASRRQTEAFF.

The chain is built from TRBV28 and TRBJ1-4, with 7 nucleotides matching TRBD1. The ends lost 4 bases at V and 6 bases at J; junction bases unmatched: 8. The germline gives CDR1 MDHEN, CDR2 SYDVKM. The CDR3 runs to 15 residues. The DNA for the CDR3 is TGTGCCAGCAGTTCACCAGGGGGGGGTGATGAAAAACTGTTTTTT. It is translated as CASSSPGGGDEKLFF.

This clone appeared once. The rearrangement uses TRBV28 and TRBJ1-4; TRBD1 might be the D (5 bases). The CDR3 is 15 residues long. Trimming removed 2 bases from V and 8 bases from J, with 15 bases in between. Germline V gene sequence: CDR1 MDHEN, CDR2 SYDVKM. The CDR3 region is CASSLIRELDEKLFF. For the CDR3, the DNA is TGTGCCAGCAGTTTAATCAGGGAGCTTGACGAAAAACTGTTTTTT.

This rearrangement joins TRBV28 to TRBJ2-1, with 7 bases matching TRBD2. CDR1 MDHEN and CDR2 SYDVKM come from the germline V gene. This CDR3 is 19 amino acids long. J lost 5 bases, V lost 2 bases, and 18 bases had no gene match. The DNA for the CDR3 is TGTGCCAGCAGTTTACCCCCTTTTATTCTAAGCGGGGCCGACAATGAGCAGTTCTTC. Its protein product is CASSLPPFILSGADNEQFF.

V and J are TRBV7-8 and TRBJ2-7; 12 nucleotides agree with TRBD2. The trim removed 4 bases at V and 5 bases at J, leaving 6 bases unmatched. The CDR3 totals 15 residues. Germline V gene data show CDR1 as SGHVS and CDR2 as FQNEAQ. CDR3 nucleotides: TGTGCCAGCAGCTCCTTACTAGCGGGAGGCCACGAGCAGTACTTC. Translating gives CASSSLLAGGHEQYF.

As regards this clone: At the DNA level, this CDR3 is encoded by other sequences in the same sample as well. The chain combines TRBV5-5 with TRBJ1-1; D is undetermined. Germline V gene sequence: CDR1 SGHKS, CDR2 YYEKEE (reference sequence). This CDR3 contains 13 residues. The V end lost 4 bases, the J end lost 2 bases, and 9 bases lay between the germline ends. CDR3 amino acids: CASSLPGNTEAFF. CDR3 coding DNA: TGTGCCAGCAGCCTGCCAGGAAACACTGAAGCTTTCTTT.

Regarding this clone: The sample holds other DNA sequences that translate to the same CDR3. V is TRBV28 and J is TRBJ1-2, with TRBD1 as a possible D gene (5 bases). The CDR3 runs 16 residues. Germline-derived CDR1 and CDR2 are MDHEN and SYDVKM. V lost 6 bases, J lost 3 bases, and 20 bases lay in between. CDR3 sequence reads: CASSTTGTGFYYGYTF. The CDR3 DNA reads as TGTGCCAGCAGCACCACCGGGACGGGGTTTTACTATGGCTACACCTTC.

In this sample, this clone turned up once. The V call is TRBV18, the J call TRBJ1-2, with D possibly TRBD1 on 6 matching bases. Germline CDR1 reads KGHSH; CDR2 reads LQKENI. The CDR3 has 16 amino acids. The V gene lost 3 bases and the J gene lost 2 bases, with 16 bases spanning the gap. DNA for the CDR3: TGTGCCAGCTCACCGCTTAATCAACAGGGAAACTATGGCTACACCTTC. This codes for CASSPLNQQGNYGYTF.

The J gene is TRBJ1-2, the V gene TRBV28; no clear D. The CDR3 is made up of 17 amino acids. Trimming pared 1 base from V and 2 bases from J, leaving 17 bases between. CDR1 and CDR2 from the germline V gene are MDHEN and SYDVKM. The CDR3 here is CASSLSGLGFSNYGYTF. Written as DNA, the CDR3 is TGTGCCAGCAGTTTATCGGGGTTAGGGTTTTCCAACTATGGCTACACCTTC.

The chain couples TRBV30 to TRBJ2-1, with 7 bases lining up with TRBD2. CDR1 and CDR2 (germline): GTSNPN, SVGIG (reference sequence). Germline trimming cut 4 bases from V and 3 bases from J; bases unmatched to any gene: 6. The CDR3 is made up of 14 amino acids. The CDR3 loop reads CAWNMRTSYNEQFF. The CDR3 DNA sequence: TGTGCCTGGAACATGAGGACTAGCTACAATGAGCAGTTCTTC.

The rearrangement joins TRBV27 to TRBJ2-1; D is perhaps TRBD2 (5 bases). Trimming took off 1 base at V and 7 bases at J, with 20 bases between the two ends. In germline, CDR1 is MNHEY, CDR2 SMNVEV (reference sequence). The CDR3 contains 17 residues. The CDR3 nucleotides read TGTGCCAGCAGTTTATATGGGGAGCAGCGTGCCTGGAATGAGCAGTTCTTC. Protein sequence: CASSLYGEQRAWNEQFF.

The chain recombines TRBV28 with TRBJ2-4; TRBD1 matches 9 bases. The CDR3 runs 12 residues. The junction had 1 base not matched to a gene; V was cut back by 6 bases and J by 7 bases. Germline assignment: CDR1 MDHEN and CDR2 SYDVKM. The CDR3 coding sequence is TGTGCCAGCAGAACAGGGGGCAACATTCAGTACTTC. Its translation is CASRTGGNIQYF.

CDR3: CASSLFPGGPRTGELFF. The CDR3 bases are TGCGCCAGCAGCTTGTTCCCGGGAGGGCCGAGAACCGGGGAGCTGTTTTTT. The V and J genes are TRBV5-1 and TRBJ2-2; TRBD2 matches 8 bases. The CDR3 extends over 17 amino acids. In germline, CDR1 is SGHRS, CDR2 YFSETQ. The trim removed 1 base at V and 5 bases at J, leaving 10 bases unmatched.

The V call is TRBV9, the J call TRBJ1-2; D is uncertain. Germline V gene lookup returns CDR1 SGDLS and CDR2 YYNGEE. V was cut by 0 bases and J by 3 bases, with 6 bases left in between. The length of the CDR3 is 13 residues. The CDR3: CASSVAGYYGYTF. The CDR3 DNA reads as TGTGCCAGCAGCGTAGCGGGGTACTATGGCTACACCTTC.

V usage is TRBV5-4 and J usage is TRBJ2-7; the D gene is possibly TRBD2 (6 bases). The CDR3 runs to 15 residues. Looked up from germline, CDR1 is SGHNT and CDR2 is YYREEE (reference sequence). With 4 bases removed from V and 6 bases from J, the gap between germline ends came to 20 bases. The CDR3 nucleotides read TGTGCCAGCAGCCCTCAAAGGGAGGCAGCAGGCGAGCAGTACTTC. It specifies CASSPQREAAGEQYF.

In the case of this clone: Different DNA sequences within this sample yield the same CDR3. The chain joins TRBV9 to TRBJ2-3; D gene unclear. The CDR3 contains 13 residues. Germline CDR1 SGDLS, CDR2 YYNGEE. Trimming pared 3 bases from V and 2 bases from J, leaving 7 bases between. CDR3 region: CASSAGYTDTQYF. CDR3 nucleotide sequence: TGTGCCAGCAGCGCCGGGTACACAGATACGCAGTATTTT.

The rearrangement joins TRBV27 to TRBJ2-7; TRBD1 or TRBD2 may be the D gene (7 bases each). The germline V gene has CDR1 MNHEY and CDR2 SMNVEV (reference sequence). V lost 5 bases, J lost 7 bases, and 27 bases lay in between. The CDR3 covers 17 residues. In DNA form, the CDR3 reads TGTGCCAGCAGTCTCAGACCCCCGGGGAGGGGGCTATCGGAGCAGTACTTC. Protein: CASSLRPPGRGLSEQYF.